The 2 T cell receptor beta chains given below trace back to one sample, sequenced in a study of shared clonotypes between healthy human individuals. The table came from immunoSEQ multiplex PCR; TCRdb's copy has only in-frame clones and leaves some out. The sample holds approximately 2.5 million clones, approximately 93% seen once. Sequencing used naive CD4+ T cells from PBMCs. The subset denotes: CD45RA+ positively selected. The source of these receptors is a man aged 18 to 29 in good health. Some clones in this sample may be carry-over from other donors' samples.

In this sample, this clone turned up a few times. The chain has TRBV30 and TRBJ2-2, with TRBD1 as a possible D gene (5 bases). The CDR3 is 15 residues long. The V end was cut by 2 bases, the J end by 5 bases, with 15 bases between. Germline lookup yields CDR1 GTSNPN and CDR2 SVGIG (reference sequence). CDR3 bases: TGTGCCTGGAGTACAGGAGCCTTGGGAACCGGGGAGCTGTTTTTT. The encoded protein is CAWSTGALGTGELFF.

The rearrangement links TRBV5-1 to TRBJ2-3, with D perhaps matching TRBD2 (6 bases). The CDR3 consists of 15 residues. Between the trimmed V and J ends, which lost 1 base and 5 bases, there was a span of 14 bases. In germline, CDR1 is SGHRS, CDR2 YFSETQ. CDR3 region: CASSLSLAIKDTQYF. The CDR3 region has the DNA TGCGCCAGCAGCTTGTCTCTAGCGATTAAAGATACGCAGTATTTT.